These 8 T cell receptor beta chains were all obtained from the same sample, sequenced in a study of Ad26.COV2.S vaccination and SARS-CoV-2 variants. Produced via immunoSEQ multiplex PCR; TCRdb's table is partial and in-frame only. The table has 350,000 to 450,000 clones, approximately 84% seen once. Treatment of the sample: roughly 20 received Ad26.COV2.S at low or high dose, single or two shots; a few received placebo; per-sample allocation not given. Collection of samples fell on day 63 after the first vaccine or placebo injection. The sequences come from peripheral blood, collected in a trial of Ad26.COV2.S vaccine versus placebo. The receptors here all came from a person aged 18 to 59 who received the Ad26.COV2.S COVID-19 vaccine or a placebo.

V gene TRBV10-3 combines with J gene TRBJ2-3; D is possibly TRBD1 (5 bases). The V and J ends lost 3 bases and 9 bases respectively, with 10 bases between them. From germline, CDR1 is ENHRY and CDR2 SYGVKD. CDR3 length: 12 amino acids. This CDR3 is CAISEGAGTQYF. The CDR3 DNA is TGTGCCATCAGTGAAGGGGCAGGGACGCAGTATTTT.

V is TRBV19 and J is TRBJ1-3, with TRBD1 identical over 8 bases. Germline CDR1 LNHDA, CDR2 SQIVND (reference sequence). V shed 4 bases, J shed 4 bases, and the junction held 6 bases outside the gene matches. The CDR3 loop spans 15 amino acids. This CDR3 is CASSRRTGSGNTIYF. The CDR3 DNA reads as TGTGCCAGTAGTAGAAGGACAGGGTCCGGAAACACCATATATTTT. Full variable domain (rest looked up from reference TRBV19 and TRBJ1-3): DGGITQSPKYLFRKEGQNVTLSCEQNLNHDAMYWYRQDPGQGLRLIYYSQIVNDFQKGDIAEGYSVSREKKESFPLTVTSAQKNPTAFYLCASSRRTGSGNTIYFGEGSWLTVV.

CDR3 nucleotides: TGTGCTAGTGGTATTCCTCGGGACTACGAGCAGTACTTC. Its protein product is CASGIPRDYEQYF. The chain combines TRBV12-5 with TRBJ2-7; TRBD2 is a possible D gene (5 bases). The CDR3 length is 13 residues. Trimming pared 5 bases from V and 3 bases from J, leaving 11 bases between. Germline V gene data show CDR1 as LGHNT and CDR2 as FRNRAP.

The gene calls are TRBV12-3 or TRBV12-4 and TRBJ2-2; possible D gene TRBD2, 6 bases. This CDR3 is 13 amino acids long. V shed 6 bases and J shed 6 bases, with 11 bases lying between them. In DNA, the CDR3 is TGTGCCAGCAGCGGGAGTGTCGCCGGGGAGCTGTTTTTT. Its protein is CASSGSVAGELFF.

The chain carries TRBV6-1 and TRBJ2-5; tentative D call: TRBD1 (5 bases). The germline V gene encodes CDR1 MNHNS and CDR2 SASEGT. Trimming took off 0 bases at V and 4 bases at J, with 15 bases between the two ends. This CDR3 region has 16 residues. CDR3 coding DNA: TGTGCCAGCAGTGAAGCTAGGGGTCCGATGGGAGAGACCCAGTACTTC. It encodes CASSEARGPMGETQYF.

This chain connects TRBV3-1 (or the pseudogene TRBV3-2) to TRBJ2-7; weak D call: TRBD2 (5 bases). Germline V gene lookup returns CDR1 LGHDT and CDR2 YNNKEL (reference sequence). With 4 bases removed from V and 4 bases from J, the gap between germline ends came to 14 bases. The CDR3 is made up of 14 amino acids. The CDR3 spells CASSPTLDRYEQYF. CDR3 DNA sequence: TGTGCCAGCAGCCCTACACTAGACCGTTACGAGCAGTACTTC.

The CDR3 nucleotides read TGTGCCAGCAGCTTGGGACCGGGACAGCAGTTCTTC. Its protein is CASSLGPGQQFF. V and J are TRBV5-6 and TRBJ2-1; D may be TRBD1 or TRBD2 (5 bases each). The CDR3 is made up of 12 amino acids. The germline V and J ends were trimmed by 0 bases and 11 bases, with 9 bases remaining between them. Germline V CDR1 and CDR2: SGHDT, YYEEEE. Supplemented by reference TRBV5-6 and TRBJ2-1, the full variable domain reads DAGVTQSPTHLIKTRGQQVTLRCSPKSGHDTVSWYQQALGQGPQFIFQYYEEEERQRGNFPDRFSGHQFPNYSSELNVNALLLGDSALYLCASSLGPGQQFFGPGTRLTVL.

CDR3 coding DNA: TGTGCCAGCAGCCAAGATGGCAGGCGGAGATACAATGAGCAGTTCTTC. This gives the protein CASSQDGRRRYNEQFF. The gene calls are TRBV3-1 (or the pseudogene TRBV3-2) and TRBJ2-1; D is ambiguous. Trimming took 0 bases from V and 4 from J, leaving 13 bases between them. In germline, CDR1 is LGHDT, CDR2 YNNKEL (reference sequence). The CDR3 totals 16 residues.